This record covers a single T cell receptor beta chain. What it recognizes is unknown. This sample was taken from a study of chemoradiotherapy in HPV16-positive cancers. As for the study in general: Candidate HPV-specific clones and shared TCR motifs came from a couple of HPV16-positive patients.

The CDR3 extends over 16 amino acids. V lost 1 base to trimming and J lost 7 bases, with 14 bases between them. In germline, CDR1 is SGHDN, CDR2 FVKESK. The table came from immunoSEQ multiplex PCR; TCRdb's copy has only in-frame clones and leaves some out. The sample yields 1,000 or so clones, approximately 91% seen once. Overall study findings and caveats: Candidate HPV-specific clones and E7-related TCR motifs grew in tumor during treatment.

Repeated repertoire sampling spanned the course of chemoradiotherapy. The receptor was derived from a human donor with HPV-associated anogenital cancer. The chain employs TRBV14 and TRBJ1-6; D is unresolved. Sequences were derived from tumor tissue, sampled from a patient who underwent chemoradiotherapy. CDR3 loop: CASSQVEARRNSPLHF. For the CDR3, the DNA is TGTGCCAGCAGCCAAGTAGAAGCCCGGCGAAATTCACCCCTCCACTTT.